This T cell receptor beta chain was sequenced during a study of control samples from healthy donors and cancer patients. The CDR3 length is 17 residues. The ends lost 7 bases at V and 7 bases at J; junction bases unmatched: 19. Looked up from germline, CDR1 is ENHRY and CDR2 is SYGVKD. TCRdb's copy holds only in-frame clones and misses some; the assay was immunoSEQ multiplex PCR. Here the sample spans over 150,000 clones, nearly 90% being singletons. Sequenced: blood. The receptor was derived from a woman aged 50 to 60 in good health. The chain is built from TRBV10-3 and TRBJ1-1, with 9 nucleotides matching TRBD1. The CDR3 nucleotides read TGTGCCATCACTCAGGCCCTCCCGGGACAGGGACGCGTTGAAGCTTTCTTT. Translated, it gives CAITQALPGQGRVEAFF.